The sequence of this T cell receptor (beta chain) was determined in a study of blood T cell repertoires in COVID-19. Study details: PBMCs, B-cell-depleted T cells, or T cells provided the cDNA or gDNA that made up the material.

Profiled with immunoSEQ multiplex PCR; TCRdb holds only in-frame clones, not every one. The profile shows tens of thousands of clones, 70% to 90% of them singletons. CDR3 length: 14 amino acids. Germline loops: CDR1 SEHNR, CDR2 FQNEAQ (reference sequence). Trimming removed 4 bases from V and 4 bases from J; junction bases left unmatched: 2. It was during active infection that Seattle patients were enrolled and then longitudinally followed. The table lists this clone with a few counts. The sample taken for sequencing was peripheral blood. The sequence was collected from a man aged 50 or older with COVID-19, enrolled during active disease. V and J are TRBV7-9 and TRBJ2-2; 8 bases match TRBD2. The CDR3 here is CASSWGLGTGELFF. DNA of the CDR3: TGTGCCAGCAGCTGGGGACTAGGCACCGGGGAGCTGTTTTTT.